This passage covers 27 T cell receptor beta chains from one sample sequenced in a study of OX40 agonist ivuxolimab in advanced cancers. The table came from immunoSEQ multiplex PCR; TCRdb's copy has only in-frame clones and leaves some out. The data contain fewer than 100,000 clones, 70% to 90% of them seen just once; the ten biggest clones take up 9% to 10%. The sequenced sample was CD4+ or CD8+ T cells sorted from blood, obtained in a trial of the OX40 agonist ivuxolimab. The origin of the receptors is an adult with an advanced solid tumor such as melanoma, head and neck, liver or kidney cancer.

The chain is built from TRBV10-3 and TRBJ2-3; possible D gene TRBD2, 6 bases. This CDR3 is built from 14 residues. V was shortened by 7 bases and J by 7 bases, with 18 bases between the two germline ends. Per germline, CDR1 ENHRY and CDR2 SYGVKD. CDR3 region: CAIKEGTGANTQYF. Here the CDR3 DNA reads TGTGCCATCAAGGAGGGTACTGGGGCGAATACGCAGTATTTT.

V and J are TRBV19 and TRBJ1-4; 8 nucleotides agree with TRBD1. From germline, CDR1 is LNHDA and CDR2 SQIVND (reference sequence). This CDR3 is 16 amino acids long. V gave up 3 bases and J gave up 5 bases; unmatched junction bases: 8. The CDR3 region is CASSIFLYRGNEKLFF. The CDR3 DNA reads TGTGCCAGTAGTATCTTTCTCTACAGGGGGAATGAAAAACTGTTTTTT.

This chain uses TRBV13 with TRBJ2-4; TRBD1 is a possible D gene (6 bases). CDR1 is PRHDT and CDR2 is FYEKMQ in the germline V gene (reference sequence). V gave up 4 bases and J gave up 3 bases, with 10 bases separating them. This CDR3 is 14 amino acids long. As DNA, the CDR3 is TGTGCCAGCAGCTCCCCGGACAGCAAAAACATTCAGTACTTC. This encodes CASSSPDSKNIQYF.

The CDR3 region is CASTPSIKRDTGELFF. The CDR3 region has the DNA TGTGCCAGCACCCCGTCTATAAAGCGGGACACCGGGGAGCTGTTTTTT. The chain is built from TRBV5-6 and TRBJ2-2; D is possibly TRBD2 (6 bases). V was shortened by 6 bases and J by 3 bases, with 18 bases between the two germline ends. Looked up from germline, CDR1 is SGHDT and CDR2 is YYEEEE. The CDR3 contains 16 residues.

This clone was seen more than once but under ten times. The chain carries TRBV2 and TRBJ1-5, with 8 nucleotides matching TRBD1. CDR1 and CDR2 from the germline V gene are SNHLY and FYNNEI. V trimming: 5 bases; J trimming: 6 bases; junction bases outside the gene matches: 6. The CDR3 has 14 residues. DNA of the CDR3: TGTGCCAGCAGTTTCCAGGGGGCAGGTCAGCCCCAGCATTTT. This sequence encodes CASSFQGAGQPQHF.

The gene calls are TRBV6-1 and TRBJ2-1; no clear D. The CDR3 consists of 15 residues. V lost 6 bases to trimming and J lost 0 bases, with 12 bases between them. Germline V gene data show CDR1 as MNHNS and CDR2 as SASEGT. The CDR3 loop reads CASRPTRSSYNEQFF. The DNA of the CDR3 is TGTGCCAGCAGGCCGACACGGAGCTCCTACAATGAGCAGTTCTTC.

V and J are TRBV2 and TRBJ1-3, with 7 nucleotides matching TRBD1. J gave up 1 base and V 5 bases, and 8 bases lay outside the gene matches. Germline CDR1 reads SNHLY; CDR2 reads FYNNEI. The CDR3 is made up of 16 amino acids. CDR3 DNA: TGTGCCAGCAGTCCTAACAGGGGACCATCTGGAAACACCATATATTTT. Protein product: CASSPNRGPSGNTIYF.

Here the CDR3 reads CASSPPSRGNQPQHF. Here the CDR3 DNA reads TGTGCCAGCTCACCACCAAGCAGGGGGAACCAGCCCCAGCATTTT. This chain joins TRBV18 and TRBJ1-5; 7 bases align to TRBD1. This CDR3 has 15 amino acids. Looked up from germline, CDR1 is KGHSH and CDR2 is LQKENI. V lost 0 bases to trimming and J lost 7 bases; unmatched junction nucleotides: 6.

The gene calls are TRBV6-1 and TRBJ2-5, with a possible D match to TRBD1 (5 bases). The tail of the sequence fits TRBJ2-7 better, so the J call may be wrong. The CDR3 covers 13 residues. Germline V gene sequence: CDR1 MNHNS, CDR2 SASEGT. CDR3 in amino acids: CASLKGDSYEQYF. CDR3 DNA sequence: TGTGCCAGCTTAAAAGGGGACTCCTACGAGCAGTACTTC.

This chain joins TRBV7-8 and TRBJ2-2; 14 nucleotides agree with TRBD2. In germline, CDR1 is SGHVS, CDR2 FQNEAQ. CDR3 size: 18 residues. Trimming cost V 5 bases and J 5 bases; bases outside gene matches: 10. CDR3 sequence (DNA): TGTGCCAGCAGCCCCGGACTAGCGGGGGGATCCATGACCGGGGAGCTGTTTTTT. Encoded protein: CASSPGLAGGSMTGELFF.

This rearrangement joins TRBV7-2 to TRBJ2-2; weak D call: TRBD2 (5 bases). This CDR3 spans 15 amino acids. From germline, CDR1 is SGHTA and CDR2 FQGNSA. Trimming removed 5 bases from V and 5 bases from J, with 15 bases in between. In nucleotides, the CDR3 is TGTGCCAGCAGCGAAGACTCTCCGGGGACCGGGGAGCTGTTTTTT. This codes for CASSEDSPGTGELFF.

V gene TRBV10-1 combines with J gene TRBJ2-5; 7 bases are shared with TRBD2. CDR3 size: 12 residues. Per the germline V gene, CDR1 is WNHNN and CDR2 is SYGVQD (reference sequence). The trim removed 1 base at V and 7 bases at J, leaving 0 bases unmatched. CDR3 nucleotides: TGCGCCAGCAGTGAGTGGGGGGGGACCCAGTACTTC. Its protein product is CASSEWGGTQYF.

V and J are TRBV29-1 and TRBJ2-5, with D perhaps TRBD1 (5 bases). This CDR3 is 11 amino acids long. V was cut by 5 bases and J by 5 bases, with 9 bases left in between. In germline, CDR1 is SQVTM, CDR2 ANQGSEA. Written as DNA, the CDR3 is TGCAGCGTTCTACAGGTGGAGACCCAGTACTTC. Its translation is CSVLQVETQYF.

The chain recombines TRBV4-1 with TRBJ2-5, with TRBD1 as a possible D gene (5 bases). Trimming stripped 3 bases from V and 5 bases from J, with 10 bases between. The germline gives CDR1 MGHRA, CDR2 YSYEKL. This CDR3 comprises 13 residues. In DNA form, the CDR3 reads TGCGCCAGCAGCCATCCCGCAGGGGAGACCCAGTACTTC. Its translation: CASSHPAGETQYF.

The CDR3, as DNA: TGCGCCAGCAGCATCGACCGATTAAACTATGGCTACACCTTC. Translation gives CASSIDRLNYGYTF. The gene calls are TRBV5-1 and TRBJ1-2; D ambiguous. The germline V gene encodes CDR1 SGHRS and CDR2 YFSETQ. Trimming pared 4 bases from V and 2 bases from J, leaving 12 bases between. The CDR3 runs 14 residues.

The chain has TRBV15 and TRBJ2-4; 9 bases agree with TRBD2. Per germline, CDR1 LNHNV and CDR2 YYDKDF (reference sequence). The trim removed 0 bases at V and 8 bases at J, leaving 5 bases unmatched. The CDR3 is 15 residues long. DNA for the CDR3: TGTGCCACCAGCAGAGATCTAGCGGGATTGCACATTCAGTACTTC. Translation: CATSRDLAGLHIQYF.

The chain recombines TRBV5-1 with TRBJ2-7; D call uncertain. Looked up from germline, CDR1 is SGHRS and CDR2 is YFSETQ. Trimming left V 4 bases short and J 4 bases short, with 12 bases between. The length of the CDR3 is 13 residues. The CDR3 region is CASSPPGAYEQYF. Written as DNA, the CDR3 is TGCGCCAGCAGCCCCCCGGGTGCGTACGAGCAGTACTTC.

This sequence joins TRBV10-2 and TRBJ1-1; D remains ambiguous. The CDR3 is 13 amino acids. V dropped 7 bases and J dropped 12 bases, with 21 bases sitting between them. Germline-derived CDR1 and CDR2 are WSHSY and SAAADI. In nucleotides, the CDR3 is TGCGCCAGCATGAGGACCACGGGATCCGGGACTTTCTTT. It codes for CASMRTTGSGTFF.

The chain recombines TRBV5-1 with TRBJ1-6; 10 bases map to TRBD1. The V segment lost 5 bases and the J segment 7 bases; nucleotides outside the gene matches: 6. The CDR3 is 15 residues long. Germline CDR1 SGHRS, CDR2 YFSETQ. CDR3 sequence reads: CASSRGDRGNSPLHF. Here the CDR3 DNA reads TGCGCCAGCAGTCGAGGGGACAGGGGAAATTCACCCCTCCACTTT.

The chain employs TRBV18 and TRBJ1-1; TRBD1 matches at 7 bases. Trimming cost V 0 bases and J 10 bases; bases outside gene matches: 11. CDR3 length equals 15 residues. The germline V gene has CDR1 KGHSH and CDR2 LQKENI. The CDR3 sequence: CASSPPSGTDIRAFF. The CDR3 bases are TGTGCCAGCTCACCACCGTCAGGGACAGATATTAGAGCTTTCTTT.

The chain combines TRBV27 with TRBJ1-3; TRBD1 matches 8 bases. V was pared by 4 bases and J by 0 bases, with 2 bases of the junction left unmatched. CDR3 size: 15 residues. In germline, CDR1 is MNHEY, CDR2 SMNVEV (reference sequence). Here the CDR3 DNA reads TGTGCCAGCAGTTGGACAGGGTCCTCTGGAAACACCATATATTTT. It is translated as CASSWTGSSGNTIYF.

V gene TRBV19 combines with J gene TRBJ1-2; D is possibly TRBD1 (5 bases). The CDR3 loop spans 15 amino acids. Germline V lookup: CDR1 LNHDA, CDR2 SQIVND (reference sequence). V was pared by 6 bases and J by 6 bases, with 20 bases between. In DNA, the CDR3 is TGTGCCAGTAGGGAGTTCGGGCAGGGCTGGAATGGCTACACCTTC. Its protein product is CASREFGQGWNGYTF. The whole variable domain, filled in from reference TRBV19 and TRBJ1-2, reads DGGITQSPKYLFRKEGQNVTLSCEQNLNHDAMYWYRQDPGQGLRLIYYSQIVNDFQKGDIAEGYSVSREKKESFPLTVTSAQKNPTAFYLCASREFGQGWNGYTFGSGTRLTVV.

This rearrangement joins TRBV5-6 to TRBJ1-5; no clear D. The CDR3 has 13 amino acids. V dropped 0 bases and J dropped 4 bases, with 5 bases sitting between them. Germline V CDR1 and CDR2: SGHDT, YYEEEE. The CDR3 spells CASSLGQNQPQHF. The CDR3 bases are TGTGCCAGCAGCTTGGGTCAAAATCAGCCCCAGCATTTT.

The genes are TRBV9 and TRBJ2-6, with unresolved D. Germline CDR1 is SGDLS and CDR2 is YYNGEE. The ends were cut back, 0 bases at V and 0 bases at J, with 4 bases in the middle. The CDR3 consists of 15 residues. The CDR3 sequence is CASSVGHSGANVLTF. The DNA of the CDR3 is TGTGCCAGCAGCGTAGGCCACTCTGGGGCCAACGTCCTGACTTTC.

This clone was observed a handful of times. The chain couples TRBV10-3 to TRBJ1-5; D is perhaps TRBD1 (5 bases). Trimming removed 0 bases from V and 6 bases from J, with 12 bases in between. In germline, CDR1 is ENHRY, CDR2 SYGVKD. CDR3 length: 15 residues. DNA of the CDR3: TGTGCCATCAGTGAGTCGTGGGGGGGGAGTCAGCCCCAGCATTTT. Amino acid sequence: CAISESWGGSQPQHF.

V and J are TRBV6-1 and TRBJ1-5; no clear D gene. The CDR3 runs 13 residues. Germline loops: CDR1 MNHNS, CDR2 SASEGT. Deletions cut 2 bases from V and 6 bases from J, with 8 bases between. The CDR3 protein is CASSEIPSQPQHF. The CDR3 DNA follows: TGTGCCAGCAGTGAAATCCCCAGTCAGCCCCAGCATTTT.

This chain links TRBV18 with TRBJ2-7; TRBD2 agrees at 9 bases. CDR3 length: 15 amino acids. V lost 4 bases, J lost 2 bases, and 6 bases stayed unmatched. Germline V gene data show CDR1 as KGHSH and CDR2 as LQKENI. The CDR3 DNA reads TGTGCCAGCTCACTCGGGACTAGCAAAACCTACGAGCAGTACTTC. The encoded protein is CASSLGTSKTYEQYF.